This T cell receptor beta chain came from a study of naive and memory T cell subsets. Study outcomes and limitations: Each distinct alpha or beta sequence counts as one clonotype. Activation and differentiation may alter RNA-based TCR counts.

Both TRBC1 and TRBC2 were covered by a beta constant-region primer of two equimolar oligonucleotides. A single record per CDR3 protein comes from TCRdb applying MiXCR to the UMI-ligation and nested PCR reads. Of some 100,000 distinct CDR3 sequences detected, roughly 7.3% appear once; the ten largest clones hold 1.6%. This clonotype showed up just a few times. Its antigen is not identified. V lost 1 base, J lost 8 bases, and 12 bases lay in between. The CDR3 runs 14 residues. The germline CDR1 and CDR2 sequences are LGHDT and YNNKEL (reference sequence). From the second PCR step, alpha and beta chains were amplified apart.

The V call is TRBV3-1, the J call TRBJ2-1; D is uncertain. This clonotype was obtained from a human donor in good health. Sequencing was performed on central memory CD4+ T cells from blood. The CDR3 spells CASSQGAARDEQFF. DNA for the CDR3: TGTGCCAGCAGCCAAGGGGCCGCCCGGGATGAGCAGTTCTTC.